The T cell receptor (beta chain) described here comes from a study of blood T cell repertoires in COVID-19. Generated by immunoSEQ multiplex PCR, the TCRdb table keeps only in-frame clones and is missing some. The sample lists a few hundred thousand clones, around 83% seen once, with around 6.3% in the top ten. V was clipped by 5 bases and J by 2 bases, with 15 bases between them. Germline V CDR1 and CDR2: SEHNR, FQNEAQ (reference sequence). This CDR3 contains 15 residues. This clone has only a few counts. The chain joins TRBV7-9 to TRBJ1-2; maybe TRBD1 (5 bases). Sequenced input: PBMCs or T cells enriched from blood (not recorded which). This clonotype was obtained from a woman aged 50 to 60 who had been exposed to COVID-19. The CDR3 here is CASSAAGLANYGYTF. Written as DNA, the CDR3 is TGTGCCAGCAGCGCTGCAGGGTTGGCGAACTATGGCTACACCTTC.